This record covers a single T cell receptor beta chain. As handled by the study authors: Amplification of reference gene primers provided the estimated nucleated cell counts. Only in-frame clones appear in the TCRdb table, and some are missing; sequencing was by immunoSEQ multiplex PCR. V and J calls and clone size follow that table, whereas D and trimming were derived from the DNA. Here the sample spans approximately 120,000 clones, over 75% being singletons. This sample is drawn from a study of blood T cell repertoires in COVID-19. At the level of the study: Donors in the United States, Italy and Spain gave samples during acute or convalescent COVID-19. T cells, B-cell-depleted T cells, or PBMCs supplied cDNA or gDNA.

CDR3 length: 13 amino acids. V lost 5 bases and J 7 bases, leaving 15 bases between the germline ends. The germline gives CDR1 SGHRS, CDR2 YFSETQ. This sequence was found in a woman in her forties or fifties with acute or convalescent COVID-19. The material sequenced was peripheral blood. The genes are TRBV5-1 and TRBJ1-2; a weak D match, TRBD1 (6 bases). The CDR3 nucleotides read TGCGCCAGCAGGCCCCAACAGGGAATTGGCTACACCTTC. Protein product: CASRPQQGIGYTF.